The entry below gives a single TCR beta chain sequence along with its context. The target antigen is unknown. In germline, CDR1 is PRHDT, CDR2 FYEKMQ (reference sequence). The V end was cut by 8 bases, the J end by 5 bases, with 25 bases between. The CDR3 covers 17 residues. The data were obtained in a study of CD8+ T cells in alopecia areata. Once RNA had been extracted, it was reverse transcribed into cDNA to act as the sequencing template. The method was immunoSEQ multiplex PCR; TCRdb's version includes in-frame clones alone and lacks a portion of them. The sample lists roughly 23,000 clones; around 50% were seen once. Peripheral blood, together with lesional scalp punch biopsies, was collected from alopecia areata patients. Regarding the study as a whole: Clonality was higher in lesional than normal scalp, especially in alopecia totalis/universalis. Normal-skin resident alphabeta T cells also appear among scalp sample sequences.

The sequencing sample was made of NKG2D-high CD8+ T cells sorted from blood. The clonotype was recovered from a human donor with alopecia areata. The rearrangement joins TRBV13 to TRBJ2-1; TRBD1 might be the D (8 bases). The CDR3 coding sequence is TGTGCCAGCGGACGACAGGGGAGGGAACCCGGGCACAATGAGCAGTTCTTC. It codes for CASGRQGREPGHNEQFF.